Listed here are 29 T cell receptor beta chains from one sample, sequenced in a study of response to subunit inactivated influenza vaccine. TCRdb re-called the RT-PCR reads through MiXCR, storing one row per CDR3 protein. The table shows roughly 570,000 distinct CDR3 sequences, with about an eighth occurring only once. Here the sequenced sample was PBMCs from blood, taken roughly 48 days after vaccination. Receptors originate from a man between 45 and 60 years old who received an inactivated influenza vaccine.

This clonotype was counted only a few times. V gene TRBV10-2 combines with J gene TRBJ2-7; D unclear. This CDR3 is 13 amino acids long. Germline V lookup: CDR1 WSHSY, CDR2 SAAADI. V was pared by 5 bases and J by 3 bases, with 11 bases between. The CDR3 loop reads CASSNGFGYEQYF. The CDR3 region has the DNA TGCGCCAGCAGTAATGGTTTTGGCTACGAGCAGTACTTC.

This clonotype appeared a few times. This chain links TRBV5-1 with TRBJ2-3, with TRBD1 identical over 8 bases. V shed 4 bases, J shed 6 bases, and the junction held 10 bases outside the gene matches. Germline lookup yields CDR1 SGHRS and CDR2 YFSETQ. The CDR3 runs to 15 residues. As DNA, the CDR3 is TGCGCCAGCAGCACCCCAGGGGGCCGTGGGGATACGCAGTATTTT. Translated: CASSTPGGRGDTQYF.

The CDR3 loop reads CASRPGLAGGLYNEQFF. In DNA form, the CDR3 reads TGTGCCAGCAGGCCGGGACTAGCGGGGGGGCTGTACAATGAGCAGTTCTTC. This chain connects TRBV7-8 to TRBJ2-1; 16 bases are shared with TRBD2. After removal of 6 bases from V and 4 bases from J, the junction contained 6 bases not matched to a gene. Per the germline V gene, CDR1 is SGHVS and CDR2 is FQNEAQ. The CDR3 extends over 17 amino acids. The complete variable domain, with remaining parts taken from reference TRBV7-8 and TRBJ2-1, reads GAGVSQSPRYKVAKRGQDVALRCDPISGHVSLFWYQQALGQGPEFLTYFQNEAQLDKSGLPSDRFFAERPEGSVSTLKIQRTQQEDSAVYLCASRPGLAGGLYNEQFFGPGTRLTVL.

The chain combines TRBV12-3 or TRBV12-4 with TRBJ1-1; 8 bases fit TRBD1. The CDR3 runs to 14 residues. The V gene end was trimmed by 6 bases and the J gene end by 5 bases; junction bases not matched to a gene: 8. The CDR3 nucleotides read TGTGCCAGCAGCATCGAAACAGGGGGGACTGAAGCTTTCTTT. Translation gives CASSIETGGTEAFF.

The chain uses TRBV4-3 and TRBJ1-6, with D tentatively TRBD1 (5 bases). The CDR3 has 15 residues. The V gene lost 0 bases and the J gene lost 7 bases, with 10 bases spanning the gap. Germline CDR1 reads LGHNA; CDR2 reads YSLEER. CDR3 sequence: CASSQEPGKNSPLHF. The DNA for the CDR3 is TGCGCCAGCAGCCAAGAGCCAGGGAAAAATTCACCCCTCCACTTT.

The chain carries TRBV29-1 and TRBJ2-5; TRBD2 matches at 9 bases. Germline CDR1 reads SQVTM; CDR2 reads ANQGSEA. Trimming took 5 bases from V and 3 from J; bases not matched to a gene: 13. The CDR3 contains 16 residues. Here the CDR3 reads CSVLPGSGRFEETQYF. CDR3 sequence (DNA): TGCAGCGTTCTCCCCGGTAGCGGGAGATTTGAAGAGACCCAGTACTTC.

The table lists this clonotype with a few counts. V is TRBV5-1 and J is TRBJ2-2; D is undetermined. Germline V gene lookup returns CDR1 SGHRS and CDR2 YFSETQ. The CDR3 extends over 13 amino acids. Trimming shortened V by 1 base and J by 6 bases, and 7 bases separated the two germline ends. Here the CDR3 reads CASSLYQSGELFF. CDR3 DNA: TGCGCCAGCAGCTTGTACCAATCCGGGGAGCTGTTTTTT.

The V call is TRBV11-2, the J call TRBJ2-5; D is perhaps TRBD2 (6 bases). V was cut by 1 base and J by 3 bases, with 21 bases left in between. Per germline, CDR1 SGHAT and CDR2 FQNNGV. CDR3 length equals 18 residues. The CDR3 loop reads CASSLVIRGWDRKETQYF. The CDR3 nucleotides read TGTGCCAGCAGCTTAGTCATCCGGGGGTGGGATAGGAAAGAGACCCAGTACTTC.

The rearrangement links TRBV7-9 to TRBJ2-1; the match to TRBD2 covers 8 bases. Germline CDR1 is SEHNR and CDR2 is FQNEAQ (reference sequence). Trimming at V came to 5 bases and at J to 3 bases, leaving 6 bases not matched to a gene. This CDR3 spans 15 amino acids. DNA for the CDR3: TGTGCCAGCAGCAAAGGGACTAGTATCTACAATGAGCAGTTCTTC. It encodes CASSKGTSIYNEQFF.

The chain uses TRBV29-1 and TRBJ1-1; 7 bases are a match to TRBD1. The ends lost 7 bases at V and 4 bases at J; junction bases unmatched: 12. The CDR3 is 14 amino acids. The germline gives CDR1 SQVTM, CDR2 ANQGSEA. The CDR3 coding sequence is TGCAGCGCTGACAACAGGGGACGCGGCACTGAAGCTTTCTTT. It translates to CSADNRGRGTEAFF.

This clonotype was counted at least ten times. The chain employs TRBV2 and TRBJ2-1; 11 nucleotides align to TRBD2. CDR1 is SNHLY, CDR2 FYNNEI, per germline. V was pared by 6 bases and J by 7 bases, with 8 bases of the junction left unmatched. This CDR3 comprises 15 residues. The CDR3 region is CASRETSGSFNEQFF. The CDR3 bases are TGTGCCAGCAGGGAAACTAGCGGGAGTTTTAATGAGCAGTTCTTC.

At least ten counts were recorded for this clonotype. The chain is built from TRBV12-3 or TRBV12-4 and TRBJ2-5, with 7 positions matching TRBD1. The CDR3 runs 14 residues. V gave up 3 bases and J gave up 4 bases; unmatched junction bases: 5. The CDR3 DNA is TGTGCCAGCAGTTTCCGGGCAGGGGGAGAGACCCAGTACTTC. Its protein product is CASSFRAGGETQYF.

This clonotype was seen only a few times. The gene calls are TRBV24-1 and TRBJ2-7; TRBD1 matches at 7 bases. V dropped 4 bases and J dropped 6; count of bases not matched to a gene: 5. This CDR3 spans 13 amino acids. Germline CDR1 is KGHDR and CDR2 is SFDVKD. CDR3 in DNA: TGTGCCACCAGTGAAAGCCGACAGGGCGAGCAGTACTTC. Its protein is CATSESRQGEQYF.

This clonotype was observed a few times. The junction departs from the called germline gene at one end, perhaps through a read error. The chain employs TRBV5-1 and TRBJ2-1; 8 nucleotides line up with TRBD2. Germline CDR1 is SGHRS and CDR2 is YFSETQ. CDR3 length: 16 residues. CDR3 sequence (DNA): TGCGCCAGCAGGTTGGCCGGGACTAGCTCCTACAATGAGCAGTTCTTC. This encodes CASRLAGTSSYNEQFF.

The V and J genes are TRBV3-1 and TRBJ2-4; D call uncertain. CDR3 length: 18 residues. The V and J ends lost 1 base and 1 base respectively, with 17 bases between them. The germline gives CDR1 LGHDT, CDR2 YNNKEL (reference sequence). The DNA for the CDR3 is TGTGCCAGCAGCCAAGCTTCCGAGGTTTTAGGTGCCAAAAACATTCAGTACTTC. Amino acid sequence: CASSQASEVLGAKNIQYF.

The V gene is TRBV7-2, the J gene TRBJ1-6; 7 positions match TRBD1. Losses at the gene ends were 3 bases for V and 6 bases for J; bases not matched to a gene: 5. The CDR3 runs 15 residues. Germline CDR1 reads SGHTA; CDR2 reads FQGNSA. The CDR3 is CASSFQGGGNSPLHF. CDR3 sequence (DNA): TGTGCCAGCAGCTTCCAGGGGGGTGGTAATTCACCCCTCCACTTT.

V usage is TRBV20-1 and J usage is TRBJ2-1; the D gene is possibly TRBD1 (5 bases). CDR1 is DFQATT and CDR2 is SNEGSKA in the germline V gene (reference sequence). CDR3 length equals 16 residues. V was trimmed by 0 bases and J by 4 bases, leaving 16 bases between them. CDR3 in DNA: TGCAGTGCTAGAGACACCATAGGGGTTTCATACAATGAGCAGTTCTTC. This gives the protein CSARDTIGVSYNEQFF.

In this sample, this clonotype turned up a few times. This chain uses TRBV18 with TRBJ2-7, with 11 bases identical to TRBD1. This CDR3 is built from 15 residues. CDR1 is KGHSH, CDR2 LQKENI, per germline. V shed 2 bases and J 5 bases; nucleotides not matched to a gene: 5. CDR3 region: CASSPYGQGAHEQYF. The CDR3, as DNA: TGTGCCAGCTCACCATACGGACAGGGGGCCCACGAGCAGTACTTC.

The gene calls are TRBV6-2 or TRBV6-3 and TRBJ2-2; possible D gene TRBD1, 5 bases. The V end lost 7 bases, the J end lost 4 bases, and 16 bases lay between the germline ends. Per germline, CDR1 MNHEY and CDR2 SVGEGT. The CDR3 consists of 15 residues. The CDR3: CASKHRRWSTGELFF. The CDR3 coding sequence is TGTGCCAGCAAACACAGGAGATGGTCCACCGGGGAGCTGTTTTTT.

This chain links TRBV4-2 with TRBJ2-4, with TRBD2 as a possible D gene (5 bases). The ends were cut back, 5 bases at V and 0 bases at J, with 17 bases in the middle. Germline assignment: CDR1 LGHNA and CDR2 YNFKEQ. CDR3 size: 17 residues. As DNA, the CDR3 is TGTGCCAGCAGCTCCGGGGTACAGCGGCTAGCCAAAAACATTCAGTACTTC. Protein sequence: CASSSGVQRLAKNIQYF.

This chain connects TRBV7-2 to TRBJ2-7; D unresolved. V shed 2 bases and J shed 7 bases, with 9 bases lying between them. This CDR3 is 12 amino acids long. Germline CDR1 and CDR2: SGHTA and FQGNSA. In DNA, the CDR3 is TGTGCCAGCAGCTTAAGCAGGCTGGAGCAGTACTTC. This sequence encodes CASSLSRLEQYF.

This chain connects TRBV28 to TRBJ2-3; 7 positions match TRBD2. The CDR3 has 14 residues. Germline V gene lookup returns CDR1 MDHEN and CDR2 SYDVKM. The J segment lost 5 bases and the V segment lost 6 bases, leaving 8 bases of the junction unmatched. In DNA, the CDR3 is TGTGCCAGCAGCTCCGCGGGAGTTGGAGATACGCAGTATTTT. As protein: CASSSAGVGDTQYF.

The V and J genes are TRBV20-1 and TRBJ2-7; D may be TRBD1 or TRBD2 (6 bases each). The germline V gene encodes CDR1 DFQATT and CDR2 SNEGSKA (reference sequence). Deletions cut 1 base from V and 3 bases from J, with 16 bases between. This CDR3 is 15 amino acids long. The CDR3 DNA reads TGCAGTGCTAGAGGAGGGGTCGGGGGACACTACGAGCAGTACTTC. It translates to CSARGGVGGHYEQYF.

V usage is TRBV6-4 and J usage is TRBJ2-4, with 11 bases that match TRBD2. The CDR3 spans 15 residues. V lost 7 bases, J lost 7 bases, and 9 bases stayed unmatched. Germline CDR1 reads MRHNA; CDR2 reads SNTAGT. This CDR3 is CASKGLAEGYNIQYF. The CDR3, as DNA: TGTGCCAGCAAGGGACTAGCGGAGGGATACAACATTCAGTACTTC.

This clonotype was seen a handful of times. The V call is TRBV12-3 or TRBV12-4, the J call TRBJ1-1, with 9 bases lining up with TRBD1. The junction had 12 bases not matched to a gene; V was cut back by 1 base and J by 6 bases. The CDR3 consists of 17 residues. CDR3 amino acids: CASSLDTGTGYFPEAFF. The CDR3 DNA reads TGTGCCAGCAGTTTAGACACCGGGACAGGGTATTTCCCTGAAGCTTTCTTT.

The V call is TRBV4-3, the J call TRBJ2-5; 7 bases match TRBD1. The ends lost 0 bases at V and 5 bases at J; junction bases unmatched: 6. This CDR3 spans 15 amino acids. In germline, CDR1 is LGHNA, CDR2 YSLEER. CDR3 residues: CASSQEGDSRETQYF. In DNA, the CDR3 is TGCGCCAGCAGCCAAGAAGGGGACAGTCGGGAGACCCAGTACTTC.

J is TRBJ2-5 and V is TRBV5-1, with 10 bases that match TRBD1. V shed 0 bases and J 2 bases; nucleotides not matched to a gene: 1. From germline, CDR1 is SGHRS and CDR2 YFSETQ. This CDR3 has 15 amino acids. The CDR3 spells CASSLGQGAQETQYF. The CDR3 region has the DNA TGCGCCAGCAGCTTGGGACAGGGGGCTCAAGAGACCCAGTACTTC.

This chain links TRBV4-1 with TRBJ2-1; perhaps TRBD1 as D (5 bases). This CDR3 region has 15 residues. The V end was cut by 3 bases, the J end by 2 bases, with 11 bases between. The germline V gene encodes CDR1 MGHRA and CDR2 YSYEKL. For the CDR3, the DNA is TGCGCCAGCAGCCACAGGGTCGGGCCCTACAATGAGCAGTTCTTC. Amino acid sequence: CASSHRVGPYNEQFF.

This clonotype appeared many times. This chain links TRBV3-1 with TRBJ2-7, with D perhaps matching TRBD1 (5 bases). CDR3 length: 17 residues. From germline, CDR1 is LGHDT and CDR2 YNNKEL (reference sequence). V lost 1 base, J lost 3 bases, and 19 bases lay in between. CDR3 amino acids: CASSQGYLSGQYYEQYF. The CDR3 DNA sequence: TGTGCCAGCAGCCAAGGCTATCTTTCAGGGCAATACTACGAGCAGTACTTC.